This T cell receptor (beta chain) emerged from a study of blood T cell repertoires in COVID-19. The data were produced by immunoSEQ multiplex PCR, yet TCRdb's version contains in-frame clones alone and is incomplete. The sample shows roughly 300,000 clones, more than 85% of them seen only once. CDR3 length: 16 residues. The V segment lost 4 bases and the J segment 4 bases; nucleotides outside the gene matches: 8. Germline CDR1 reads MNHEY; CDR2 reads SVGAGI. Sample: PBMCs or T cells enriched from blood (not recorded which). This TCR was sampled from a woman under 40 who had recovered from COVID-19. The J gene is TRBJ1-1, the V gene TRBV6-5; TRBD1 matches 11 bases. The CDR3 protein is CASSFGTGGGGTEAFF. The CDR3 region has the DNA TGTGCCAGCAGTTTCGGGACAGGGGGAGGTGGCACTGAAGCTTTCTTT.